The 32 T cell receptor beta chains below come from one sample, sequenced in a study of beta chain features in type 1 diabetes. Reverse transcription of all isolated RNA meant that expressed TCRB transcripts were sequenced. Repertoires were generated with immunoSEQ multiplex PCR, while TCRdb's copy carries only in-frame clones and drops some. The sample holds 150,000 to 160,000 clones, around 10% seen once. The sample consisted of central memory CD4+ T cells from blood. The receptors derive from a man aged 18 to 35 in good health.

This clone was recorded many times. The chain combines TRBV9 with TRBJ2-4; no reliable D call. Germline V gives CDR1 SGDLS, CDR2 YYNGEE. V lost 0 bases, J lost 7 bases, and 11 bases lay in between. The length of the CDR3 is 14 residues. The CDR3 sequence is CASSVGVKDNIQYF. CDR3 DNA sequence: TGTGCCAGCAGCGTAGGGGTGAAGGACAACATTCAGTACTTC.

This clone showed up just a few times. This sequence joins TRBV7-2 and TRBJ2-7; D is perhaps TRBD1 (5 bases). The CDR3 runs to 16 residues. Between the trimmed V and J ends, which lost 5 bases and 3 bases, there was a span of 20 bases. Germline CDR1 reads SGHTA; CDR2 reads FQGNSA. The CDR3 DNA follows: TGTGCCAGCAGCCTCGACAAGGGGCGCAGCATCTACGAGCAGTACTTC. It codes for CASSLDKGRSIYEQYF.

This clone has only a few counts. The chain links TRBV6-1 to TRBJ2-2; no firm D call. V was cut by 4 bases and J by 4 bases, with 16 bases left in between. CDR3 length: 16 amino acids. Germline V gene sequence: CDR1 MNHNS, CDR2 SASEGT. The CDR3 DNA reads TGTGCCAGCAGTGTGGCGAGCAATTCTCGCACCGGGGAGCTGTTTTTT. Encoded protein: CASSVASNSRTGELFF.

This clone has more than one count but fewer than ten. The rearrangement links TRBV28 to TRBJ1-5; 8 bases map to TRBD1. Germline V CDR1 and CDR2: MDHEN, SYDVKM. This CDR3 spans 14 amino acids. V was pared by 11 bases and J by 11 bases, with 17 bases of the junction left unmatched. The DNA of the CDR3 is TGTGCCTCGCGGACAGGGAACACCCCTCGAGCCCAGCATTTT. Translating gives CASRTGNTPRAQHF.

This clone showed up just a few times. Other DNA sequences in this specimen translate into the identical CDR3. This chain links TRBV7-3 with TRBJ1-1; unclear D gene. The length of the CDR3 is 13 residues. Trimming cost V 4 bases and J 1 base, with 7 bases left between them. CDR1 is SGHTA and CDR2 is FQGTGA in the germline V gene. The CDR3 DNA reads TGTGCCAGCAGCTCTGACAAGAACACTGAAGCTTTCTTT. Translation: CASSSDKNTEAFF. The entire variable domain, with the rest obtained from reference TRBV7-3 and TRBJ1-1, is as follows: GAGVSQTPSNKVTEKGKYVELRCDPISGHTALYWYRQSLGQGPEFLIYFQGTGAADDSGLPNDRFFAVRPEGSVSTLKIQRTERGDSAVYLCASSSDKNTEAFFGQGTRLTVV.

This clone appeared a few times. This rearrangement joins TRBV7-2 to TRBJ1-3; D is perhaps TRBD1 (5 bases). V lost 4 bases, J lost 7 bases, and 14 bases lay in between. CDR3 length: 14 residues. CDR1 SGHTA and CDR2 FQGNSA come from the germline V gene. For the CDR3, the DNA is TGTGCCAGCAGCTCCCGGGCAGGGAGGAACACCATATATTTT. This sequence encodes CASSSRAGRNTIYF.

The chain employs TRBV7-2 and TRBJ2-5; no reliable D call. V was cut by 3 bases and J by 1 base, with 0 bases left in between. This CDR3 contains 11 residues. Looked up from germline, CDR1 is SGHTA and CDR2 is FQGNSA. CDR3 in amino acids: CASSFQETQYF. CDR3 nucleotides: TGTGCCAGCAGCTTCCAAGAGACCCAGTACTTC.

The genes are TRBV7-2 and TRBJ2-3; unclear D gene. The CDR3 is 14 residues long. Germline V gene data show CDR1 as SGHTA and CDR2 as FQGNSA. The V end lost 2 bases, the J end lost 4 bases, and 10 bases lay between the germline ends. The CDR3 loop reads CASSLRRFSDTQYF. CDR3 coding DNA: TGTGCCAGCAGCTTACGGCGTTTCTCAGATACGCAGTATTTT.

The CDR3 bases are TGTGCCAGCAGCGTAGTAAGCCGGAATTCACCCCTCCACTTT. It translates to CASSVVSRNSPLHF. The chain recombines TRBV9 with TRBJ1-6, with D unclear. The germline V gene encodes CDR1 SGDLS and CDR2 YYNGEE. The CDR3 contains 14 residues. Trimming left V 0 bases short and J 7 bases short, with 8 bases between.

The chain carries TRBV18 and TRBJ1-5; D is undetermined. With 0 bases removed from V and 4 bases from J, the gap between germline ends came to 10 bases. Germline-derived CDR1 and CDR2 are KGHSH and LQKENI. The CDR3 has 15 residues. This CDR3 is CASSPPMGRNQPQHF. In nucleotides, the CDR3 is TGTGCCAGCTCACCACCGATGGGGAGAAATCAGCCCCAGCATTTT.

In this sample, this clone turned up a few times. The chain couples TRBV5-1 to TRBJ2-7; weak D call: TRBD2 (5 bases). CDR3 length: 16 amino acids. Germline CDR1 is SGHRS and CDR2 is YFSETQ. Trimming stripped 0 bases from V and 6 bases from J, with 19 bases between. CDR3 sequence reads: CASSLAGWPRVREQYF. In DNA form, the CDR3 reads TGCGCCAGCAGCTTGGCGGGGTGGCCGCGGGTACGCGAGCAGTACTTC. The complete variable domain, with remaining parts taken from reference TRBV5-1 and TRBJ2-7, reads KAGVTQTPRYLIKTRGQQVTLSCSPISGHRSVSWYQQTPGQGLQFLFEYFSETQRNKGNFPGRFSGRQFSNSRSEMNVSTLELGDSALYLCASSLAGWPRVREQYFGPGTRLTVT.

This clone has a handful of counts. The CDR3 sequence: CASSPYPIGGGTDTQYF. Written as DNA, the CDR3 is TGTGCCAGCAGCCCTTATCCGATTGGGGGCGGCACAGATACGCAGTATTTT. V gene TRBV7-3 combines with J gene TRBJ2-3; maybe TRBD1 (6 bases). Germline V gene sequence: CDR1 SGHTA, CDR2 FQGTGA. This CDR3 spans 17 amino acids. Trimming removed 5 bases from V and 1 base from J, with 19 bases in between.

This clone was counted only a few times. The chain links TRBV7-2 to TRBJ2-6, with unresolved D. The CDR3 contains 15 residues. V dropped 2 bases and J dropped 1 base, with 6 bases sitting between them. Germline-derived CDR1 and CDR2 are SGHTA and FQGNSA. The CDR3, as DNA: TGTGCCAGCAGCTTAAGGAGATCTGGGGCCAACGTCCTGACTTTC. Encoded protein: CASSLRRSGANVLTF.

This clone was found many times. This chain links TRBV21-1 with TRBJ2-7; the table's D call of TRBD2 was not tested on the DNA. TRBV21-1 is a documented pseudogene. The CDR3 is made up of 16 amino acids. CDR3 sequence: CASSRPPSGRSYEQYF. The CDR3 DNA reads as TGTGCCAGCAGCAGACCGCCTAGCGGGAGATCCTACGAGCAGTACTTC.

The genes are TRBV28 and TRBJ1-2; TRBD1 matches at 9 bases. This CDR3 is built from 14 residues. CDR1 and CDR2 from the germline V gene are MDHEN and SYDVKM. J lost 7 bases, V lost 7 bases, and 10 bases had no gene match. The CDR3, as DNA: TGTGCCAGCACCTCTTCCGGGACAGGGTTTGGCTACACCTTC. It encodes CASTSSGTGFGYTF.

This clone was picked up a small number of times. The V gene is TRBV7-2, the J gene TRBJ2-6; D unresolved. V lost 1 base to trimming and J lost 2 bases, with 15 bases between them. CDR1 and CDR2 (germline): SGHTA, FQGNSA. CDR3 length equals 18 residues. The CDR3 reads CASSLGLGRSAGANVLTF. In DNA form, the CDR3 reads TGTGCCAGCAGCTTAGGATTGGGCAGGTCGGCTGGGGCCAACGTCCTGACTTTC.

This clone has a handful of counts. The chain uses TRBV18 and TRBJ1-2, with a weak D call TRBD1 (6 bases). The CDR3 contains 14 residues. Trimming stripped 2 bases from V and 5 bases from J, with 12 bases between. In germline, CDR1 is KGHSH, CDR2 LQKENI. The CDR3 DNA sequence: TGTGCCAGCTCACCATCGGGGGGCTCGTATGGCTACACCTTC. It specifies CASSPSGGSYGYTF. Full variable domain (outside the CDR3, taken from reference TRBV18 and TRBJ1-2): NAGVMQNPRHLVRRRGQEARLRCSPMKGHSHVYWYRQLPEEGLKFMVYLQKENIIDESGMPKERFSAEFPKEGPSILRIQQVVRGDSAAYFCASSPSGGSYGYTFGSGTRLTVV.

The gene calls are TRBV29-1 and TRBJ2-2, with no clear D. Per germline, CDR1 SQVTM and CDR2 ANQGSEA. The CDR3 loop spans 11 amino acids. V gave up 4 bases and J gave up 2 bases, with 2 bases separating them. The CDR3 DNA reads TGCAGCGTTGCCAACACCGGGGAGCTGTTTTTT. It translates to CSVANTGELFF.

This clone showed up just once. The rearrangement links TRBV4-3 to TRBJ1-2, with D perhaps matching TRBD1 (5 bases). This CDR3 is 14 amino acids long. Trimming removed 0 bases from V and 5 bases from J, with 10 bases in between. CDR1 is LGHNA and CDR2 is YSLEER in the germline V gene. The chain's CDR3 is CASSQEGTYYGYTF. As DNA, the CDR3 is TGCGCCAGCAGCCAAGAGGGGACCTATTATGGCTACACCTTC.

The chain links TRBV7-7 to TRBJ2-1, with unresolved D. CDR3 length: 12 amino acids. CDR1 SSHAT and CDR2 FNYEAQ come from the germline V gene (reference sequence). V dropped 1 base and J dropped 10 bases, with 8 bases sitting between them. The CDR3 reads CASSLDLGEQFF. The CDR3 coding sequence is TGTGCCAGCAGCTTAGACCTAGGAGAGCAGTTCTTC.

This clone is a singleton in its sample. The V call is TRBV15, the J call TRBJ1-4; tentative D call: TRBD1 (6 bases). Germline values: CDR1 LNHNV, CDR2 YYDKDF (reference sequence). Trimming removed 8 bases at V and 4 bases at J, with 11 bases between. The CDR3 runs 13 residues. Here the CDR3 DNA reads TGTGCCACCCTCACAGGGTATAATGAAAAACTGTTTTTT. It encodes CATLTGYNEKLFF.

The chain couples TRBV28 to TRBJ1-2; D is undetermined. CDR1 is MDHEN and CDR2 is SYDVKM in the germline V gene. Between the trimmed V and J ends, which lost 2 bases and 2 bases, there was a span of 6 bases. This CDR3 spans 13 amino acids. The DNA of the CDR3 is TGTGCCAGCAGTTTAGAATGGAACTATGGCTACACCTTC. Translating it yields CASSLEWNYGYTF.

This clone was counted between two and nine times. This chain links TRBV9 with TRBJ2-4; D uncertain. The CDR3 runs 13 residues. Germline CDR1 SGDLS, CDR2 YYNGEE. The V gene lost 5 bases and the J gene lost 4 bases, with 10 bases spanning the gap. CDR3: CASRLRGKNIQYF. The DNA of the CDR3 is TGTGCCAGCAGGCTAAGAGGAAAAAACATTCAGTACTTC. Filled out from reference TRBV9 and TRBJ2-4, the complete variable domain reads DSGVTQTPKHLITATGQRVTLRCSPRSGDLSVYWYQQSLDQGLQFLIQYYNGEERAKGNILERFSAQQFPDLHSELNLSSLELGDSALYFCASRLRGKNIQYFGAGTRLSVL.

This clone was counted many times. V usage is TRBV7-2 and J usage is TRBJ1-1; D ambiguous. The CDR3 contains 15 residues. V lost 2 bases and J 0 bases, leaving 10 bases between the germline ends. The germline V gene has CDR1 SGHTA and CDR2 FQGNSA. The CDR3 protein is CASSLKLSMNTEAFF. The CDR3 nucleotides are TGTGCCAGCAGCTTAAAGCTCAGCATGAACACTGAAGCTTTCTTT.

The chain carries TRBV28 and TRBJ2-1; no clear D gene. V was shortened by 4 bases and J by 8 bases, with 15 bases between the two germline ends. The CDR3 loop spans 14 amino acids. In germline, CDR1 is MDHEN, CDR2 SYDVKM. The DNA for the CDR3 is TGTGCCAGCAGTTCTACCCCTTCTAGTTATGAGCAGTTCTTC. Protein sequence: CASSSTPSSYEQFF.

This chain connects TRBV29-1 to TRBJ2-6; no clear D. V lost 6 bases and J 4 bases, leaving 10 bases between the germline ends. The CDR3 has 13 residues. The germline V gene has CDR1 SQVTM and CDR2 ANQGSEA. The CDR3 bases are TGCAGCGTGAGGCCCGGGGGGGCCAACGTCCTGACTTTC. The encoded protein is CSVRPGGANVLTF.

CDR3 in amino acids: CAWEATARLTFF. The CDR3 coding sequence is TGTGCCTGGGAGGCAACAGCCAGATTAACTTTCTTT. The rearrangement joins TRBV30 to TRBJ1-1; D is uncertain. CDR1 is GTSNPN and CDR2 is SVGIG in the germline V gene (reference sequence). The length of the CDR3 is 12 residues. The V end lost 5 bases, the J end lost 12 bases, and 19 bases lay between the germline ends. Filled out from reference TRBV30 and TRBJ1-1, the complete variable domain reads SQTIHQWPATLVQPVGSPLSLECTVEGTSNPNLYWYRQAAGRGLQLLFYSVGIGQISSEVPQNLSASRPQDRQFILSSKKLLLSDSGFYLCAWEATARLTFFGQGTRLTVV.

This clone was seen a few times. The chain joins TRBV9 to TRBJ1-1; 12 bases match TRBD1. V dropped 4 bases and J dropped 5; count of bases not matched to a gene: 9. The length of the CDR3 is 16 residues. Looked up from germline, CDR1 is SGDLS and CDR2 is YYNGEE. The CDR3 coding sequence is TGTGCCAGCAGCTCCGGGACAGGGGGCTCCGGGACTGAAGCTTTCTTT. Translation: CASSSGTGGSGTEAFF.

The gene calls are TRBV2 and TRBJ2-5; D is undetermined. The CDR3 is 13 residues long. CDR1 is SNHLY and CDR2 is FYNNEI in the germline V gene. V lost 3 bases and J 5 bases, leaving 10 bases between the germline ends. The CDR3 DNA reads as TGTGCCAGCAGTGAGATTTCTCGGGAGACCCAGTACTTC. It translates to CASSEISRETQYF.

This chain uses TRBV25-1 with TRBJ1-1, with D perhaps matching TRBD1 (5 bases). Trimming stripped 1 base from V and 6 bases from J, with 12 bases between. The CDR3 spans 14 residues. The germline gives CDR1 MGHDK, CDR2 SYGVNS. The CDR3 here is CASSESQALSEAFF. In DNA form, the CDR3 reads TGTGCCAGCAGTGAATCACAGGCTTTATCTGAAGCTTTCTTT.

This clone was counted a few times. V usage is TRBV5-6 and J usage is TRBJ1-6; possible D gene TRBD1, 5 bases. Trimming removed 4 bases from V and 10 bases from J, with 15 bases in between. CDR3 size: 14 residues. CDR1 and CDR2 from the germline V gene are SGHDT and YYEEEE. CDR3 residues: CASSPGTQHSPLHF. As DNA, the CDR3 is TGTGCCAGCAGCCCAGGGACCCAGCACTCACCCCTCCACTTT.

This CDR3 is CASSRPAVGETQYF. As DNA, the CDR3 is TGTGCCAGCAGCCGTCCGGCTGTAGGCGAGACCCAGTACTTC. The gene calls are TRBV9 and TRBJ2-5; unclear D gene. The CDR3 has 14 amino acids. V shed 4 bases and J shed 5 bases, with 15 bases lying between them. Germline CDR1 SGDLS, CDR2 YYNGEE.